The source of this TCR beta chain is a study of cytomegalovirus exposure and HLA in healthy donors. General study points: Earlier findings revealed that most TCR beta V segments proved productive either about 90% or about 30% of the time.

All the people who gave samples were healthy bone marrow donors. Primers for the PCR totalled 60 Vbeta and 13 Jbeta. Measured with immunoSEQ multiplex PCR; TCRdb has only the in-frame clones, and not every one. Here the sample spans 110,000 to 150,000 clones, more than 80% being singletons. CDR1 MDHEN and CDR2 SYDVKM come from the germline V gene. CDR3 length equals 13 residues. The V end lost 2 bases, the J end lost 4 bases, and 6 bases lay between the germline ends. About this clone itself: Its antigen remains unknown.

The specimen was PBMCs. The chain is built from TRBV28 and TRBJ2-1; no reliable D call. The receptor comes from a woman aged 40 to 49 in good health and CMV-seropositive. CDR3 coding DNA: TGTGCCAGCAGTTTAGACTTATACAATGAGCAGTTCTTC. Protein product: CASSLDLYNEQFF.